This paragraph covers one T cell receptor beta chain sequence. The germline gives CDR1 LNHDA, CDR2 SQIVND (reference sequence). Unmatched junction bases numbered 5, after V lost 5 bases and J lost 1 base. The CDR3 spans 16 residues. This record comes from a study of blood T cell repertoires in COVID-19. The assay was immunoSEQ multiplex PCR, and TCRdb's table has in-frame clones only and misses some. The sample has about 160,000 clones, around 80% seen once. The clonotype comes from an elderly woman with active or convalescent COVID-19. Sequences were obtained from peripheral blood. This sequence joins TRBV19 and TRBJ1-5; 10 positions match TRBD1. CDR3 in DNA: TGTGCCAGTAGTCAACAGGGACAGGGGAGCAATCAGCCCCAGCATTTT. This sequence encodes CASSQQGQGSNQPQHF.